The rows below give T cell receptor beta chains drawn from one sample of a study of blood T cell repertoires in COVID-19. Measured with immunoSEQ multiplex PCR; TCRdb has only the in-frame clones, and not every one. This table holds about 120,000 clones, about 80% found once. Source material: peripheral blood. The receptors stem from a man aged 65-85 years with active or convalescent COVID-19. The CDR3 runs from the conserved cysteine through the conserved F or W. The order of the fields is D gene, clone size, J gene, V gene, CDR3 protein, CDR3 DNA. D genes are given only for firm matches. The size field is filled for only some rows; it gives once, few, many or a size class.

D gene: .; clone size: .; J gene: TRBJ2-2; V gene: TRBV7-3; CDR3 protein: CASSLGQGTGELFF; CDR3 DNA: TGTGCCAGCAGCTTGGGCCAGGGGACCGGGGAGCTGTTTTTT
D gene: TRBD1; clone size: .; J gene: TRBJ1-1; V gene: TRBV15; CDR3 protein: CATSGTDRAGTEAFF; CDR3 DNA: TGTGCCACCAGCGGAACCGACAGGGCGGGCACTGAAGCTTTCTTT
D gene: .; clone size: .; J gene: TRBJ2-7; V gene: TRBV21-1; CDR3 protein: CASSKAVQGDYEQYF; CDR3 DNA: TGTGCCAGCAGCAAAGCGGTCCAGGGGGACTACGAGCAGTACTTC
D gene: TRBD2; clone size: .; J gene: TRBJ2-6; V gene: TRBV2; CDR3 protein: CASKALAEISGANVLTF; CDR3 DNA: TGTGCCAGCAAGGCCCTAGCGGAAATCTCTGGGGCCAACGTCCTGACTTTC
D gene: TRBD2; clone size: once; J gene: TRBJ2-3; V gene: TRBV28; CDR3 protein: CASSRPGLAGEVTQYF; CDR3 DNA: TGTGCCAGCAGTAGACCGGGACTAGCGGGGGAAGTCACGCAGTATTTT
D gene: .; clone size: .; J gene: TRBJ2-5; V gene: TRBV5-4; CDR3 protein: CASSLARGEETQYF; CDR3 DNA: TGTGCCAGCAGCTTGGCCAGGGGCGAAGAGACCCAGTACTTC
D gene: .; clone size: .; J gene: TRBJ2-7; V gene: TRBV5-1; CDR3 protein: CASSSARGYEQYF; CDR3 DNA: TGCGCCAGCAGCTCGGCCAGGGGTTACGAGCAGTACTTC
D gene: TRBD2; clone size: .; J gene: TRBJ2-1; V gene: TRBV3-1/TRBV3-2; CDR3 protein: CASSQTPVSGRAYHEQFF; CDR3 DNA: TGTGCCAGCAGCCAAACCCCAGTTAGCGGGAGGGCATACCATGAGCAGTTCTTC
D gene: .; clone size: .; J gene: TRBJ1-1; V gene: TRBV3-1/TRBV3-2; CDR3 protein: CASSPSPGLTAFF; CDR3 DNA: TGTGCCAGCAGCCCAAGTCCCGGACTAACAGCTTTCTTT
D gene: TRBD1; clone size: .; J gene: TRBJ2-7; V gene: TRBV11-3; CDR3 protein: CASSAGTGVEQYF; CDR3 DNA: TGTGCCAGCAGCGCTGGGACAGGGGTCGAGCAGTACTTC
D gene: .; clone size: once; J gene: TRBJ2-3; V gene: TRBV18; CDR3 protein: CASSPSPGWVDTQYF; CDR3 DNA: TGTGCCAGCTCACCGTCCCCGGGGTGGGTTGATACGCAGTATTTT
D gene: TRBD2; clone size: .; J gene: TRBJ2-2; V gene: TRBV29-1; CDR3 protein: CSVMSGTNTGELFF; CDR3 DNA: TGCAGCGTTATGAGCGGGACGAACACCGGGGAGCTGTTTTTT
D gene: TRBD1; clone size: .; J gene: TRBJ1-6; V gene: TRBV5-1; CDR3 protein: CASSLPTGERSPLHF; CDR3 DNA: TGCGCCAGCAGCTTGCCCACAGGGGAGAGGTCACCCCTCCACTTT
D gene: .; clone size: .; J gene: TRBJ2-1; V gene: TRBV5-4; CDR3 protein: CASSPDSYNEQFF; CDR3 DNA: TGTGCCAGCAGCCCTGACAGTTACAATGAGCAGTTCTTC
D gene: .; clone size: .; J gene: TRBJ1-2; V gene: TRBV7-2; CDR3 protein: CASSLPLMPYGYTF; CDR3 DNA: TGTGCCAGCAGCTTACCCCTAATGCCCTATGGCTACACCTTC
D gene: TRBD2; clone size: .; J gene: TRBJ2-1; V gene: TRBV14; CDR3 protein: CAVPAGGEGANEQFF; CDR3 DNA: TGTGCCGTCCCCGCGGGAGGGGAGGGGGCCAATGAGCAGTTCTTC
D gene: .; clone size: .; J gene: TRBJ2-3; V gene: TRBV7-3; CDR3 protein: CASSRGTPVTDTQYF; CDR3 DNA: TGTGCCAGCAGCCGTGGGACTCCTGTAACAGATACGCAGTATTTT
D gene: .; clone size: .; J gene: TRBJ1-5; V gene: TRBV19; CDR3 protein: CASSMGGGRGQPQHF; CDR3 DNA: TGTGCCAGTAGTATGGGAGGGGGACGGGGGCAGCCCCAGCATTTT
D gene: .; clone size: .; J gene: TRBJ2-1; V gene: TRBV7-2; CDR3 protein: CASSLGQDYNEQFF; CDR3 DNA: TGTGCCAGCAGCTTAGGACAGGACTACAATGAGCAGTTCTTC
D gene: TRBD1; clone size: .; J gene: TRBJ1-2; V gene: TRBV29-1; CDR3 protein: CSAGQDLDGYTF; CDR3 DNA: TGCAGCGCCGGACAGGACCTGGATGGCTACACCTTC
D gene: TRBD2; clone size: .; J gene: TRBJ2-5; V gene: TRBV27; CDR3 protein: CASSLSGMPSGSGKTQYF; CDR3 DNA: TGTGCCAGCAGTTTATCCGGGATGCCTAGCGGGAGCGGAAAGACCCAGTACTTC
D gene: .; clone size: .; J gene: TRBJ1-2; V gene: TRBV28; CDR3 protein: CASSNGPVGYTF; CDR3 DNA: TGTGCCAGCAGTAACGGTCCCGTTGGCTACACCTTC
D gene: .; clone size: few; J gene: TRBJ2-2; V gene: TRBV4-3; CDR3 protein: CASSQDVRANTGELFF; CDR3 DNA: TGCGCCAGCAGCCAAGATGTCAGGGCAAACACCGGGGAGCTGTTTTTT
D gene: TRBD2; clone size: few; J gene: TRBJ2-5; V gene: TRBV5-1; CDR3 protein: CASSYGTSGGAVQAQYF; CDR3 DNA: TGCGCCAGCAGCTACGGGACTAGCGGGGGCGCGGTTCAGGCCCAGTACTTC
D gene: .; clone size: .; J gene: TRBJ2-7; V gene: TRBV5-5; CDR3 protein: CASRGQTYEQYF; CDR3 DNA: TGTGCCAGCAGAGGACAGACCTACGAGCAGTACTTC
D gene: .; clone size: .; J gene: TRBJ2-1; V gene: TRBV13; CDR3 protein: CASSLVSRNEQFF; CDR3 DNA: TGTGCCAGCAGCTTAGTCTCGCGTAATGAGCAGTTCTTC
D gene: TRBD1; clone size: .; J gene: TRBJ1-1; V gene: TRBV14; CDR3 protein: CASSPKQGAENTEAFF; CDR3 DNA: TGTGCCAGCAGCCCCAAGCAGGGGGCCGAGAACACTGAAGCTTTCTTT
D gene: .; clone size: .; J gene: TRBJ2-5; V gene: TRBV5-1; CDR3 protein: CASSLQAQQGETQYF; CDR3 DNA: TGCGCCAGCAGCTTGCAGGCCCAGCAGGGGGAGACCCAGTACTTC
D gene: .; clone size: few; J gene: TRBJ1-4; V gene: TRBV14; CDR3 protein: CASSQEWNGKNEKLFF; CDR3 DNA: TGTGCCAGCAGCCAAGAGTGGAACGGGAAAAATGAAAAACTGTTTTTT
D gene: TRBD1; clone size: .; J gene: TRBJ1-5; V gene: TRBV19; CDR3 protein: CASSPGGTQPQHF; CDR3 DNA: TGTGCCAGTAGTCCAGGGGGCACTCAGCCCCAGCATTTT
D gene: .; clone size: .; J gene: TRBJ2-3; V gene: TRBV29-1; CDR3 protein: CSVAEVTQYF; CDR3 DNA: TGCAGCGTTGCTGAGGTAACGCAGTATTTT
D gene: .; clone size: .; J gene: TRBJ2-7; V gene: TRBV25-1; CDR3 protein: CASSVSGLRTYLDEQYF; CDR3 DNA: TGTGCCAGCAGTGTATCGGGACTGAGAACTTACTTGGACGAGCAGTACTTC
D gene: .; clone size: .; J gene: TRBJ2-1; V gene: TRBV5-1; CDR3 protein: CASSLNQLGQFF; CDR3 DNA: TGCGCCAGCAGCCTCAACCAGCTAGGGCAGTTCTTC
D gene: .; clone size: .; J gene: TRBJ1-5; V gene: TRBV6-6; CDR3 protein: CASSPLYRGPLTHDQPQHF; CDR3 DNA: TGTGCCAGCAGTCCCCTGTATAGGGGTCCACTGACCCACGATCAGCCCCAGCATTTT
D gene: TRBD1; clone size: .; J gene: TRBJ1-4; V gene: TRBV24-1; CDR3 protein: CATSERTGGRGEKLFF; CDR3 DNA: TGTGCCACCAGTGAAAGAACAGGGGGCCGGGGTGAAAAACTGTTTTTT
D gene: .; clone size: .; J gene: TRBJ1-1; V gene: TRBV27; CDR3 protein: CASSPGHTNTEAFF; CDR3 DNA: TGTGCCAGCAGCCCGGGACATACGAACACTGAAGCTTTCTTT
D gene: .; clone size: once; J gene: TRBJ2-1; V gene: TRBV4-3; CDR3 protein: CASSQGRGYNEQFF; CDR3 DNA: TGCGCCAGCAGCCAGGGTCGGGGCTACAATGAGCAGTTCTTC
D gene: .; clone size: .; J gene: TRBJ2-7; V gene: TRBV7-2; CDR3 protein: CASSPLGGGYYEQYF; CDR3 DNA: TGTGCCAGCAGCCCCCTGGGGGGGGGCTACTACGAGCAGTACTTC
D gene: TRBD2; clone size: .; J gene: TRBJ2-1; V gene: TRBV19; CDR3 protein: CASSIIGPRAGGRNEQFF; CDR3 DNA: TGTGCCAGTAGCATCATCGGTCCTAGAGCGGGGGGGCGGAATGAGCAGTTCTTC
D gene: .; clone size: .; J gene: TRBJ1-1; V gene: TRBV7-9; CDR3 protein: CASSPRFRGGVDTEAFF; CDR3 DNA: TGTGCCAGCAGCCCACGTTTTAGGGGGGGGGTTGACACTGAAGCTTTCTTT
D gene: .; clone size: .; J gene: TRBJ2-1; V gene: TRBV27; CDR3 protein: CASSLTGDFYNEQFF; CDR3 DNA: TGTGCCAGCAGTTTAACAGGGGACTTTTACAATGAGCAGTTCTTC
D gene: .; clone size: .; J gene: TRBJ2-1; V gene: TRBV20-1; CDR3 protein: CSATELNEQFF; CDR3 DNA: TGCAGTGCTACGGAGTTGAATGAGCAGTTCTTC
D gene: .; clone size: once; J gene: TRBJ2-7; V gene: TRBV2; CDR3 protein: CATIRSRDTSYEQYF; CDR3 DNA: TGTGCCACCATAAGGTCGAGGGACACATCCTACGAGCAGTACTTC
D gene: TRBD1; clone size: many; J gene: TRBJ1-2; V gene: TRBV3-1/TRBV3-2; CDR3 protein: CASSHRDRGPNGYTF; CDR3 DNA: TGTGCCAGCAGCCACCGGGACAGGGGGCCAAATGGCTACACCTTC
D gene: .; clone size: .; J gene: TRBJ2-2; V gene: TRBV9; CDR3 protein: CASSVRANTGELFF; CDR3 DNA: TGTGCCAGCAGCGTACGTGCGAACACCGGGGAGCTGTTTTTT
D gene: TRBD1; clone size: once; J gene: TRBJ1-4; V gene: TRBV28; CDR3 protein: CASSWKGGQKNEKLFF; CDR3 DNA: TGTGCCAGCAGTTGGAAGGGGGGACAGAAAAATGAAAAACTGTTTTTT
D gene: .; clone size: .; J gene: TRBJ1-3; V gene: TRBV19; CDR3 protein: CASSIGDTGFSGNTIYF; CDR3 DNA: TGTGCCAGTAGTATAGGAGACACAGGTTTCTCTGGAAACACCATATATTTT
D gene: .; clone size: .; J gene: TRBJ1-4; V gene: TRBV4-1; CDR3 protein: CASSQDGSGATNEKLFF; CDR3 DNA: TGCGCCAGCAGCCAAGATGGGTCAGGGGCAACTAATGAAAAACTGTTTTTT
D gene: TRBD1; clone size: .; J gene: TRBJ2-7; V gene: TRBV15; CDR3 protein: CATSRGGTGYNEQYF; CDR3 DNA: TGTGCCACCAGCAGAGGCGGGACAGGGTACAACGAGCAGTACTTC
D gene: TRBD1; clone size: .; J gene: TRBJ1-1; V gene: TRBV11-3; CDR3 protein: CASSSRQGRVTEAFF; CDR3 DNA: TGTGCCAGCAGCTCCCGACAGGGTCGAGTCACTGAAGCTTTCTTT
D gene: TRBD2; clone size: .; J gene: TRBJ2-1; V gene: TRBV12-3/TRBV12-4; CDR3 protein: CASSRTSNNEQFF; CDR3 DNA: TGTGCCAGCAGTAGGACTAGCAACAATGAGCAGTTCTTC